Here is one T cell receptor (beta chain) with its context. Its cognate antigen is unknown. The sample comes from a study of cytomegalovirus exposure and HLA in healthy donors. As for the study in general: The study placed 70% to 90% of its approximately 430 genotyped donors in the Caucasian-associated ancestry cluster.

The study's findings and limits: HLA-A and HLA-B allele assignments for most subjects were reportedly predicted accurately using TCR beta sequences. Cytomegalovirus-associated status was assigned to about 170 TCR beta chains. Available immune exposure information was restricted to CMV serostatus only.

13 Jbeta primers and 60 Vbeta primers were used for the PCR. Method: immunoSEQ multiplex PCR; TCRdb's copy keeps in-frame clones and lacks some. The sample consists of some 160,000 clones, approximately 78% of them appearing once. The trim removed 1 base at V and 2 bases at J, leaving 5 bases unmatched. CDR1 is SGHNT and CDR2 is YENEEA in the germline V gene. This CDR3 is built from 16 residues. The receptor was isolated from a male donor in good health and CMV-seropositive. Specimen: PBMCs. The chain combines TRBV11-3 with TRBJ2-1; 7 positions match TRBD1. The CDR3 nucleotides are TGTGCCAGCAGCTTAGGGGACAGTTTCACCTACAATGAGCAGTTCTTC. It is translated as CASSLGDSFTYNEQFF.